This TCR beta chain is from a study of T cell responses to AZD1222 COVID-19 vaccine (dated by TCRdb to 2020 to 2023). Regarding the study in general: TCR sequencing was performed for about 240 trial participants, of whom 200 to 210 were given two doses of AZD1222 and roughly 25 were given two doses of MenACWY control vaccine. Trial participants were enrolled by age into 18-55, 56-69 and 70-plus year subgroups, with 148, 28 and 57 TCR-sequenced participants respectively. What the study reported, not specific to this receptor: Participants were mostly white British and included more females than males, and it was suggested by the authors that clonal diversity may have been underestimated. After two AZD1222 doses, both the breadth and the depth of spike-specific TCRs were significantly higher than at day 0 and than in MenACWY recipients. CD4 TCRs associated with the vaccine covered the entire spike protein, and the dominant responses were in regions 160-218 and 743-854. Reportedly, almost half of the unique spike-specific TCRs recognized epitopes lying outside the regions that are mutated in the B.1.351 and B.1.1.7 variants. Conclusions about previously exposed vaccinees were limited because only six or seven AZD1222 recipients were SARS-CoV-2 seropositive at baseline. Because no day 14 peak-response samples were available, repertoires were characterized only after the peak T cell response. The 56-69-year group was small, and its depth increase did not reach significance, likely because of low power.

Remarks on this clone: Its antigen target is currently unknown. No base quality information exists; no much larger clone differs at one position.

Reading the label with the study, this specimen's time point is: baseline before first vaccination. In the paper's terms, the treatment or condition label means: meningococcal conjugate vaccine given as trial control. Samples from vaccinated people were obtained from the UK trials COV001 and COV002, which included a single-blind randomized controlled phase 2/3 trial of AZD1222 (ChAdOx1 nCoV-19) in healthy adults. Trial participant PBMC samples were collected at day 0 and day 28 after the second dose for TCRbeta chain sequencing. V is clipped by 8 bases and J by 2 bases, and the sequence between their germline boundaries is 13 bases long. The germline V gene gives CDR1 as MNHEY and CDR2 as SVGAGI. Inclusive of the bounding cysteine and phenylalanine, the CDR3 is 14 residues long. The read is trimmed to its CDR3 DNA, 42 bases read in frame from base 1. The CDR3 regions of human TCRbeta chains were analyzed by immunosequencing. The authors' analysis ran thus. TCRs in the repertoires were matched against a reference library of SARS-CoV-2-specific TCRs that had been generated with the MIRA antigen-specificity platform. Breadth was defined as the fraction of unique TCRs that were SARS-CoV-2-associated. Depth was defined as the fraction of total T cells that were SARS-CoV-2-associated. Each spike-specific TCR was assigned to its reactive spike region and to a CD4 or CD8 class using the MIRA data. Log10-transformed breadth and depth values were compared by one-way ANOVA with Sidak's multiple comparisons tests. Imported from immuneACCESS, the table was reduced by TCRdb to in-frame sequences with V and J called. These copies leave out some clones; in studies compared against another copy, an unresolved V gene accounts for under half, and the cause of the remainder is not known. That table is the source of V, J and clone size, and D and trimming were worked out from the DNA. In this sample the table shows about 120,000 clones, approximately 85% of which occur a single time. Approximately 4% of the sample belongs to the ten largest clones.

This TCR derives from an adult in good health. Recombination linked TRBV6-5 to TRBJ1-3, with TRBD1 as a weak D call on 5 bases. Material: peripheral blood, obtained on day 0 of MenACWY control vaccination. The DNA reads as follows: TGTGCCAGCCGAATGGGAGGGGCTGGAAACACCATATATTTT. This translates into CASRMGGAGNTIYF.